The entry below gives a single T cell receptor beta chain sequence along with its context. What it recognizes is unknown. Every patient provided from 1 to 8 samples, collected pretreatment and on-treatment. CDR1 is SGHTA, CDR2 FQGNSA, per germline. The CDR3 loop spans 18 amino acids. V lost 3 bases and J lost 1; bases outside the gene matches: 13. Assay used: immunoSEQ multiplex PCR; TCRdb lists only in-frame clones, some missing. The table has 20,000 to 25,000 clones, around 85% seen once. These data are taken from a study of PD-L1 blockade in urothelial cancer. As for the study in general: The researchers analyzed blood 3 weeks (second dose) and 6 weeks after treatment start.

Study findings and constraints: Sub-median blood TCR clonality before treatment predicted longer survival.

The receptor was isolated from a man aged 50-59 years with urothelial cancer. The chain carries TRBV7-2 and TRBJ2-5; 8 nucleotides line up with TRBD2. This specimen was PBMCs, taken around atezolizumab (anti-PD-L1) treatment. CDR3 residues: CASSLRASGSTFQETQYF. The CDR3 DNA sequence: TGTGCCAGCAGCTTGAGGGCTAGCGGGTCCACCTTCCAAGAGACCCAGTACTTC.